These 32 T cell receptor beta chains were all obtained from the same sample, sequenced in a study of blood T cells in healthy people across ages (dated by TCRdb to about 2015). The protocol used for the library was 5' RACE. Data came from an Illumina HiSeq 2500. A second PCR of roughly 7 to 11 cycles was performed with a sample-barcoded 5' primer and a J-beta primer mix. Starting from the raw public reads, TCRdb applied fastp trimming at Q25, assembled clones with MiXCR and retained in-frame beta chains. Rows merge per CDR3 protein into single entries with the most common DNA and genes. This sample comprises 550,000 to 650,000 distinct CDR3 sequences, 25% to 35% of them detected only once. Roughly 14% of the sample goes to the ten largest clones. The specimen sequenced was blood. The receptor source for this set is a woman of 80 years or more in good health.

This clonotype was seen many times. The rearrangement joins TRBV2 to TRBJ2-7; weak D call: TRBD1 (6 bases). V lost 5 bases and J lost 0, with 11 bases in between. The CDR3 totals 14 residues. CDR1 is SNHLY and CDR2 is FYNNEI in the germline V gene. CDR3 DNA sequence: TGTGCCAGCAGTCAGACAGGAGACTCCTACGAGCAGTACTTC. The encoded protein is CASSQTGDSYEQYF.

As DNA, the CDR3 is TGTGCCAGCAGTGGCGAGGGTGAGCAGTACTTC. This gives the protein CASSGEGEQYF. This chain connects TRBV2 to TRBJ2-4; TRBD2 is a possible D gene (5 bases). CDR1 is SNHLY and CDR2 is FYNNEI in the germline V gene. This CDR3 comprises 11 residues. The germline V and J ends were trimmed by 4 bases and 13 bases, with 11 bases remaining between them. Supplemented by reference TRBV2 and TRBJ2-4, the full variable domain reads EPEVTQTPSHQVTQMGQEVILRCVPISNHLYFYWYRQILGQKVEFLVSFYNNEISEKSEIFDDQFSVERPDGSNFTLKIRSTKLEDSAMYFCASSGEGEQYFGAGTRLSVL.

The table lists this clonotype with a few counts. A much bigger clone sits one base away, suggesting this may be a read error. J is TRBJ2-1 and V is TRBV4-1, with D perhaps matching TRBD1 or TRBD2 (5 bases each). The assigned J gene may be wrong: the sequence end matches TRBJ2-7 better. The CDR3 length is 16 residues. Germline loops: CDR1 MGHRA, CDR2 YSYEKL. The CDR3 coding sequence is TGCGCCAGCAGCCAAGGGATGGCAGGGACGAACAATGAGCAGTACTTC. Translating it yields CASSQGMAGTNNEQYF.

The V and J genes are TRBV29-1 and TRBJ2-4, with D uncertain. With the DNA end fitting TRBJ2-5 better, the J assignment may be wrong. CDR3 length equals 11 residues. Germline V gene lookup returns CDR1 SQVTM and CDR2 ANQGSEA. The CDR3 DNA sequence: TGCAGCGTTGAAGACCTCCAGACCCAGTACTTC. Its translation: CSVEDLQTQYF.

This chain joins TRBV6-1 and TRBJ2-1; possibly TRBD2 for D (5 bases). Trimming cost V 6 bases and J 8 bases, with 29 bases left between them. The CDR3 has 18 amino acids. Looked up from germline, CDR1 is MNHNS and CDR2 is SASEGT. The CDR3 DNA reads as TGTGCCAGCAGACCCTACGCCTTCCGACTAACGAAGGTCGATGAGCAGTTCTTC. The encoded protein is CASRPYAFRLTKVDEQFF.

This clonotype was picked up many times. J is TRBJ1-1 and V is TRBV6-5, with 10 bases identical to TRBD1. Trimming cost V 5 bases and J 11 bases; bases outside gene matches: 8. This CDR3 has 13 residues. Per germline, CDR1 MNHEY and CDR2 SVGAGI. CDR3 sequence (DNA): TGTGCCAGCAGTCGCGGACAGGGGGATAGGGCTTTCTTT. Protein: CASSRGQGDRAFF.

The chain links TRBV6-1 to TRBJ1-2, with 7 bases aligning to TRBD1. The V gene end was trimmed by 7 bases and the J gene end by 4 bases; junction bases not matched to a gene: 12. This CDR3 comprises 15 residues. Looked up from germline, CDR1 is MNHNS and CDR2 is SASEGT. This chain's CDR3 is CASISGGTALYGYTF. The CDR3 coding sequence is TGTGCCAGCATCTCAGGGGGGACAGCGCTCTATGGCTACACCTTC.

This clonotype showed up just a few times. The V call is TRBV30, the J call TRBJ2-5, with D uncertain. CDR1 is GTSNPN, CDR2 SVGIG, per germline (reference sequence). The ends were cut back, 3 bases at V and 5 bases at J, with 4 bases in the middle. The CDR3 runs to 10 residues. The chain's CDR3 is CAWSLETQYF. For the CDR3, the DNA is TGTGCCTGGAGCCTTGAGACCCAGTACTTC.

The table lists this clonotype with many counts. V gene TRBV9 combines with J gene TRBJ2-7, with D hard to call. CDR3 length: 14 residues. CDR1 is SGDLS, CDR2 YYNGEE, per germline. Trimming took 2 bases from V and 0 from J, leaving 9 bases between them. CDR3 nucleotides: TGTGCCAGCAGCGTTGGTGACACCTCCTACGAGCAGTACTTC. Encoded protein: CASSVGDTSYEQYF. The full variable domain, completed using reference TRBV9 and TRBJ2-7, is DSGVTQTPKHLITATGQRVTLRCSPRSGDLSVYWYQQSLDQGLQFLIQYYNGEERAKGNILERFSAQQFPDLHSELNLSSLELGDSALYFCASSVGDTSYEQYFGPGTRLTVT.

The CDR3 protein is CSLKGGGRVTGELFF. The CDR3 nucleotides are TGCAGTCTCAAAGGAGGGGGGCGCGTCACCGGGGAGCTGTTTTTT. The chain is built from TRBV20-1 and TRBJ2-2, with D perhaps assigned TRBD1 or TRBD2 (6 bases each). Germline assignment: CDR1 DFQATT and CDR2 SNEGSKA (reference sequence). The CDR3 is 15 amino acids. V was pared by 8 bases and J by 4 bases, with 20 bases between.

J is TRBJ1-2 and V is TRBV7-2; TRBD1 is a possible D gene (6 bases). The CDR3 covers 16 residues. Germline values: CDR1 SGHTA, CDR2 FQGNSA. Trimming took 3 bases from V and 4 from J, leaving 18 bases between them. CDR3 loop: CASSFNRPGAGYGYTF. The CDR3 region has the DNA TGTGCCAGCAGCTTTAATAGACCAGGGGCTGGCTATGGCTACACCTTC.

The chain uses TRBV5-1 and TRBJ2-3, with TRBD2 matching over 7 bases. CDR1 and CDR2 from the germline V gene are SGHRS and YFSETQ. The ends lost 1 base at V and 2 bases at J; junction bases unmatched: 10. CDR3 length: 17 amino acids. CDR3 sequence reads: CASSLWGRDGDTDTQYF. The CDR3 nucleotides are TGCGCCAGCAGCTTGTGGGGGAGGGACGGGGACACAGATACGCAGTATTTT.

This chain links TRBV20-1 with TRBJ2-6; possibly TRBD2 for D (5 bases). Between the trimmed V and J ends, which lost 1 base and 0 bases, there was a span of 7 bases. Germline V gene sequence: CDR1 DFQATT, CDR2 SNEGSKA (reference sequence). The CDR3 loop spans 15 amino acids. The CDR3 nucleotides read TGCAGTGCTAGAGTAGGGAGCTCTGGGGCCAACGTCCTGACTTTC. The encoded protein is CSARVGSSGANVLTF.

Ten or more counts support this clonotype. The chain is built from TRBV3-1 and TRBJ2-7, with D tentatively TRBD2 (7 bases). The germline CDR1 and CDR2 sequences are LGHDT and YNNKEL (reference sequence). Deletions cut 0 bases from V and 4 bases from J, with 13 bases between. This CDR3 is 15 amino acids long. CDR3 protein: CASSQDGAGAYEQYF. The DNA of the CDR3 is TGTGCCAGCAGCCAAGACGGCGCGGGGGCATACGAGCAGTACTTC.

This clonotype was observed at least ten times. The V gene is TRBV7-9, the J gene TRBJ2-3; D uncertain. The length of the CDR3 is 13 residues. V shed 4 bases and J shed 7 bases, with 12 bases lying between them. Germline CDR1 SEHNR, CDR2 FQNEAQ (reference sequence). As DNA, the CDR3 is TGTGCCAGCAGCTCAGGATCGCCACATACGCAGTATTTT. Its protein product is CASSSGSPHTQYF.

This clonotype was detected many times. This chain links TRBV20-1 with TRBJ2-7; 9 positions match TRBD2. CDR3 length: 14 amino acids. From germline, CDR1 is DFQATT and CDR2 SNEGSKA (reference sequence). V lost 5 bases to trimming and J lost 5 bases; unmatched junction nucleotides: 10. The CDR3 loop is CSAPPAAGGNEQYF. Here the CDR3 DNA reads TGCAGTGCTCCACCCGCAGCGGGGGGTAACGAGCAGTACTTC.

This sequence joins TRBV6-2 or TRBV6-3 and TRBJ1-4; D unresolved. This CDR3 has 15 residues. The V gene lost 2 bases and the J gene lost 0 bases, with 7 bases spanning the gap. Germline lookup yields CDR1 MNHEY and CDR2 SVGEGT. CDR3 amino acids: CASSYEVATNEKLFF. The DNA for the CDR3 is TGTGCCAGCAGTTACGAAGTTGCAACTAATGAAAAACTGTTTTTT.

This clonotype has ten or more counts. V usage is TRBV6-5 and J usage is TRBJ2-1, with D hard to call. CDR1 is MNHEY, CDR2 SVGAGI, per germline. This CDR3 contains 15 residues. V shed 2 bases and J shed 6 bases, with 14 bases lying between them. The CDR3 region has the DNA TGTGCCAGCAGTTACAGGCCCGCAATAATCAATGAGCAGTTCTTC. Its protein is CASSYRPAIINEQFF.

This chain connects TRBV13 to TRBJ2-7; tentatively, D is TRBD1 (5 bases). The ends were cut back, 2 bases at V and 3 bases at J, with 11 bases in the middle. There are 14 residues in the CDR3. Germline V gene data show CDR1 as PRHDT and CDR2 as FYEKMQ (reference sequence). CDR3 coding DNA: TGTGCCAGCAGCTTAAGGGGTTCCGGCTACGAGCAGTACTTC. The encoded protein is CASSLRGSGYEQYF.

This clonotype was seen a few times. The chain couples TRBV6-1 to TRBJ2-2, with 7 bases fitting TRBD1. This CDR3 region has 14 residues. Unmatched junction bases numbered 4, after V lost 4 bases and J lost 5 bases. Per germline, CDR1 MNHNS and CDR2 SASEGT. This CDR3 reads CASSGQGETGELFF. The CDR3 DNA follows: TGTGCCAGCAGTGGACAGGGTGAAACCGGGGAGCTGTTTTTT.

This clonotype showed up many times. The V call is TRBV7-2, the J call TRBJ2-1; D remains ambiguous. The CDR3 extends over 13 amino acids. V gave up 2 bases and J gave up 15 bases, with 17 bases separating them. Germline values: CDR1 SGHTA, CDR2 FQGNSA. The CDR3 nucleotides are TGTGCCAGCAGCTTAATGATCGATCTAGAGAGGTTCTTC. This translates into CASSLMIDLERFF.

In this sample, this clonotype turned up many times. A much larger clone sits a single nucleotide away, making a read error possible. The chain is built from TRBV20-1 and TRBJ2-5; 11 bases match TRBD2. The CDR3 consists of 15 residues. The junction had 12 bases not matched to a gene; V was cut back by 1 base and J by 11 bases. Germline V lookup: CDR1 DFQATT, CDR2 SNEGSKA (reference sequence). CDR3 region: CSARVGTSGGDEQYF. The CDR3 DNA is TGCAGTGCTAGAGTGGGGACTAGCGGAGGGGATGAGCAGTACTTC.

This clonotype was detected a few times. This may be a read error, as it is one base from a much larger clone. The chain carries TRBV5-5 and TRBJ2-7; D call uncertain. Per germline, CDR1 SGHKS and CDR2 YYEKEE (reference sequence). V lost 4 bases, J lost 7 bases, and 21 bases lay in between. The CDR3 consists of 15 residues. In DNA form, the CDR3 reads TGTGCCAGCAGCGGAACAATAGACGGGCTGAGGGAGCAGTACTTC. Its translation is CASSGTIDGLREQYF. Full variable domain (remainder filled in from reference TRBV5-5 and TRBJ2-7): DAGVTQSPTHLIKTRGQQVTLRCSPISGHKSVSWYQQVLGQGPQFIFQYYEKEERGRGNFPDRFSARQFPNYSSELNVNALLLGDSALYLCASSGTIDGLREQYFGPGTRLTVT.

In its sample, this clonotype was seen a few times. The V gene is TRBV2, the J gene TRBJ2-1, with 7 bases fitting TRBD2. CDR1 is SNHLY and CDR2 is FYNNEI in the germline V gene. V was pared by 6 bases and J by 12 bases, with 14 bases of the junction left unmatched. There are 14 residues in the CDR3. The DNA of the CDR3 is TGTGCCAGCAGGGGAGGACTAGTAGGTCTGTCGCAGTTCTTC. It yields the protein CASRGGLVGLSQFF.

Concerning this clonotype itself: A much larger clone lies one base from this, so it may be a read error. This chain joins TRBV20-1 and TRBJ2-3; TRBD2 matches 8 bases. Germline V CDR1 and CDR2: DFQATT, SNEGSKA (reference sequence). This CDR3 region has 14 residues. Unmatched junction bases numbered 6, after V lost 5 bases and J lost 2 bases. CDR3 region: CSAAPGGPTDTQYF. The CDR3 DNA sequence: TGCAGTGCTGCTCCGGGGGGGCCCACAGATACGCAGTATTTT.

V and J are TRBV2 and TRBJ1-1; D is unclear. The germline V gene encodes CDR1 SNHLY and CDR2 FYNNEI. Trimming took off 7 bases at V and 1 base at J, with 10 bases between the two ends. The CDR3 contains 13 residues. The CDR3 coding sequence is TGTGCCAGCAATGACTACAGGAACACTGAAGCTTTCTTT. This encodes CASNDYRNTEAFF.

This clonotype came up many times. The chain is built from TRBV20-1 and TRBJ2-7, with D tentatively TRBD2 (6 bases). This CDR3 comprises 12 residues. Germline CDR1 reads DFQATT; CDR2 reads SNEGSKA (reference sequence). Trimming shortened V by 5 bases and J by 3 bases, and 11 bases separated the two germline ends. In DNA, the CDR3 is TGCAGTGCTGAATCGGGGGACTACGAGCAGTACTTC. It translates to CSAESGDYEQYF.

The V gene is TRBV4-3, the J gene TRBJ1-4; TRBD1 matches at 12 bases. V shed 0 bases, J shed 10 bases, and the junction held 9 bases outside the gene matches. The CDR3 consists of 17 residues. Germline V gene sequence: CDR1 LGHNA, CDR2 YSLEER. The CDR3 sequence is CASSQEGEGQGAGKLFF. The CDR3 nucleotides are TGCGCCAGCAGCCAAGAAGGTGAGGGACAGGGGGCCGGAAAACTGTTTTTT.

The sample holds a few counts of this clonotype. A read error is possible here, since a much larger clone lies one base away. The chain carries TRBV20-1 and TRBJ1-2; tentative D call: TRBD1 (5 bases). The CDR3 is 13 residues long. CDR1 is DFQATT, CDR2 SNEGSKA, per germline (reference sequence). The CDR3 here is CSALEGRDYSYTF. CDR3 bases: TGCAGTGCGCTAGAGGGAAGGGACTATAGCTACACCTTC.

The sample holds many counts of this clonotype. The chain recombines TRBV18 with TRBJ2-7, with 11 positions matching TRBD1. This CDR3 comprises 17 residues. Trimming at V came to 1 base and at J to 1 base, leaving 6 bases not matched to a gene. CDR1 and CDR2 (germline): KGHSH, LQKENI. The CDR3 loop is CASSPRAGDRGSYEQYF. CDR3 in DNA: TGTGCCAGCTCACCACGAGCCGGGGACAGGGGGTCCTACGAGCAGTACTTC.

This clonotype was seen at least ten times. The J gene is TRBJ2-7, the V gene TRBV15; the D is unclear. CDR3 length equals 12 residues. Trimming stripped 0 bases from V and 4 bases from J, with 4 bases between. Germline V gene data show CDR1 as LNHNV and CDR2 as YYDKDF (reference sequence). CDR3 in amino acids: CATSRDGYEQYF. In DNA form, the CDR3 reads TGTGCCACCAGCAGAGATGGGTACGAGCAGTACTTC.

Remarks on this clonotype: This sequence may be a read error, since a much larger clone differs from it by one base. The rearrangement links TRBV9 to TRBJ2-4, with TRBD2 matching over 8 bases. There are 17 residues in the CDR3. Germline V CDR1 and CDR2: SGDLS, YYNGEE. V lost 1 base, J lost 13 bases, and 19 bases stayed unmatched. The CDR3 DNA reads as TGTGCCAGCAGCGTAAATCTAAGGACTAGCCCGGGGAATGAGCAGTACTTC. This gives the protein CASSVNLRTSPGNEQYF. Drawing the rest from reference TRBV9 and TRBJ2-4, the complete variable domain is DSGVTQTPKHLITATGQRVTLRCSPRSGDLSVYWYQQSLDQGLQFLIQYYNGEERAKGNILERFSAQQFPDLHSELNLSSLELGDSALYFCASSVNLRTSPGNEQYFGAGTRLSVL.